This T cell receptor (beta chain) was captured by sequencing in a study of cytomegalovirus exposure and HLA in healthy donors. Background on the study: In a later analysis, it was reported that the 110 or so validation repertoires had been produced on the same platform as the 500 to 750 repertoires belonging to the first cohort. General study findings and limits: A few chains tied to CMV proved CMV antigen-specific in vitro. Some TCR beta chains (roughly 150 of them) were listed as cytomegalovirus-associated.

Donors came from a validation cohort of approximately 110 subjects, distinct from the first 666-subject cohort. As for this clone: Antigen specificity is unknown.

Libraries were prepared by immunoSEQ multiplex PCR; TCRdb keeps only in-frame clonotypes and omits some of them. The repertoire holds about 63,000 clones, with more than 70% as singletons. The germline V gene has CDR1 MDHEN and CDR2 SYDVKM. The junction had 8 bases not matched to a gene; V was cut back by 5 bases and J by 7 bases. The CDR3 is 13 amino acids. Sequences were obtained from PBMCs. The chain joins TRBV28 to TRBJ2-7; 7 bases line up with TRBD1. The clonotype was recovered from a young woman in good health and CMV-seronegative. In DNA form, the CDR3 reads TGTGCCAGCAGTGTGAGGGGGCGGAGGGAGCAGTACTTC. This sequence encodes CASSVRGRREQYF.